The 10 T cell receptor beta chains below all came from one sample that was sequenced in a study of T cells in tuberculosis. Described time point: new active TB diagnosis, blood taken before or within 7 days of starting treatment. TCRdb's copy holds only in-frame clones and misses some; the assay was immunoSEQ multiplex PCR. The sample lists tens of thousands of clones; 90% to 95% were seen once. Sequenced material: PBMCs, taken at tuberculosis diagnosis. The receptors stem from an adult with tuberculosis.

The CDR3 DNA reads as TGTGCCAGTTCAAGGACGGGAGGGCAGCCTTCCTACGAGCAGTACTTC. This translates into CASSRTGGQPSYEQYF. This chain connects TRBV19 to TRBJ2-7; 8 bases agree with TRBD2. The germline CDR1 and CDR2 sequences are LNHDA and SQIVND (reference sequence). V dropped 8 bases and J dropped 1; count of bases not matched to a gene: 13. The CDR3 has 16 amino acids.

The chain's CDR3 is CAWSPGTGGSSGYTF. The CDR3 bases are TGTGCCTGGAGTCCCGGGACAGGGGGCTCATCTGGCTACACCTTC. The chain employs TRBV30 and TRBJ1-2; 12 bases agree with TRBD1. The length of the CDR3 is 15 residues. Germline loops: CDR1 GTSNPN, CDR2 SVGIG (reference sequence). Unmatched junction bases numbered 8, after V lost 2 bases and J lost 7 bases.

V usage is TRBV5-4 and J usage is TRBJ2-1, with 11 bases aligning to TRBD2. Germline V gene data show CDR1 as SGHNT and CDR2 as YYREEE (reference sequence). After removal of 6 bases from V and 7 bases from J, the junction contained 6 bases not matched to a gene. The CDR3 totals 14 residues. CDR3 sequence (DNA): TGTGCCAGCACTCCCATAGCGGGGGGGAATGAGCAGTTCTTC. Translation gives CASTPIAGGNEQFF.

The rearrangement links TRBV5-1 to TRBJ2-2; 10 positions agree with TRBD2. Germline CDR1 SGHRS, CDR2 YFSETQ. The CDR3 runs 17 residues. V shed 4 bases and J 4 bases; nucleotides not matched to a gene: 10. CDR3 residues: CASSPKGSGRSTGELFF. For the CDR3, the DNA is TGCGCCAGCAGCCCAAAGGGTAGCGGGAGGAGCACCGGGGAGCTGTTTTTT.

The chain is built from TRBV27 and TRBJ2-4; D is ambiguous. The CDR3 is made up of 15 amino acids. In germline, CDR1 is MNHEY, CDR2 SMNVEV (reference sequence). V lost 3 bases and J 0 bases, leaving 9 bases between the germline ends. The CDR3 sequence is CASSFQFLAKNIQYF. CDR3 bases: TGTGCCAGCAGTTTCCAGTTCTTAGCCAAAAACATTCAGTACTTC.

V is TRBV4-3 and J is TRBJ2-7; 11 bases map to TRBD1. CDR1 LGHNA and CDR2 YSLEER come from the germline V gene. This CDR3 is built from 20 residues. V dropped 0 bases and J dropped 3; count of bases not matched to a gene: 16. CDR3 nucleotides: TGCGCCAGCAGCCAAGATATAGGACAGGGGGCTCGGTCATATCTCTACGAGCAGTACTTC. Translating gives CASSQDIGQGARSYLYEQYF.

This clone occurred a few times. The chain employs TRBV19 and TRBJ1-1, with D possibly TRBD1 on 5 matching bases. This CDR3 has 14 residues. Trimming took 5 bases from V and 1 from J, leaving 11 bases between them. CDR1 is LNHDA, CDR2 SQIVND, per germline (reference sequence). In DNA form, the CDR3 reads TGTGCCAGTAGTCCGGACACCTCGAACACTGAAGCTTTCTTT. This sequence encodes CASSPDTSNTEAFF.

This chain connects TRBV6-5 to TRBJ1-1; unclear D gene. The germline gives CDR1 MNHEY, CDR2 SVGAGI. This CDR3 has 14 residues. The V and J ends lost 0 bases and 1 base respectively, with 6 bases between them. CDR3 protein: CASSYSTRNTEAFF. The CDR3 nucleotides read TGTGCCAGCAGTTACTCGACACGGAACACTGAAGCTTTCTTT.

The chain recombines TRBV4-1 with TRBJ2-7; tentative D call: TRBD1 (5 bases). The germline gives CDR1 MGHRA, CDR2 YSYEKL. V lost 2 bases and J lost 3, with 8 bases in between. The CDR3 extends over 13 amino acids. Here the CDR3 DNA reads TGCGCCAGCAGCCAAACTGACAGCTACGAGCAGTACTTC. Protein: CASSQTDSYEQYF.

This chain joins TRBV7-8 and TRBJ1-4; TRBD1 matches 9 bases. V shed 5 bases and J 4 bases; nucleotides not matched to a gene: 8. CDR1 is SGHVS and CDR2 is FQNEAQ in the germline V gene. The CDR3 extends over 16 amino acids. The CDR3: CASSRTGVRGNEKLFF. CDR3 nucleotide sequence: TGTGCCAGCAGCCGGACAGGGGTCAGGGGTAATGAAAAACTGTTTTTT.